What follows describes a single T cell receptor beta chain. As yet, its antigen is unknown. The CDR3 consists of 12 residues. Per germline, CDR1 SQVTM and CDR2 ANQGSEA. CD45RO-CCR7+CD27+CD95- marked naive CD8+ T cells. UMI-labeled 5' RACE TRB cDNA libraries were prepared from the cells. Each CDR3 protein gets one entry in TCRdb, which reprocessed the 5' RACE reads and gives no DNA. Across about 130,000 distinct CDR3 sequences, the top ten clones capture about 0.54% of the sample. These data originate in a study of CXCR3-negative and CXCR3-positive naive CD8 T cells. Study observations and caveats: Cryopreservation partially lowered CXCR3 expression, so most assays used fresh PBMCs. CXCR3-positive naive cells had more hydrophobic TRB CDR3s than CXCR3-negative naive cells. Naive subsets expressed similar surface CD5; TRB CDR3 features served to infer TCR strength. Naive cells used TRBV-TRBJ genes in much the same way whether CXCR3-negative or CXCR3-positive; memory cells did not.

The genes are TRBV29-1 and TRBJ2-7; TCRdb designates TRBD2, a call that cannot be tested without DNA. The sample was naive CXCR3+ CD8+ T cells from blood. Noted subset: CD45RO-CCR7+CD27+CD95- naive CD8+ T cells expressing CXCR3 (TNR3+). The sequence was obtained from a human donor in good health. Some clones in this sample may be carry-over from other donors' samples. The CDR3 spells CSGLLQAGEQYF.